This entry describes one T cell receptor (beta chain). Its antigen is not known. This specimen comes from a study of beta chain features in type 1 diabetes. Study context: Investigators examined 107,917,701 sorted cells across all samples. Notes on the study in general: A greater similarity of naive, central memory and Treg TCRB repertoires was seen among patients than among healthy donors. Moderately but significantly shorter TCRB CDR3s were found in Type 1 diabetes patients in all four CD4+ subsets.

All sorted populations exceeded 95% purity. Expressed TCRB transcripts were sequenced, since all the RNA that had been isolated was reverse transcribed. This table comes from immunoSEQ multiplex PCR, and its TCRdb copy is limited to in-frame clones, with some not included. There are roughly 260,000 clones in the sample; about a fifth occur only once, and about 0.027% lies in the top ten. The CDR3 runs to 15 residues. The TCR sequence derives from a woman aged 40 to 55 with type 1 diabetes. This chain links TRBV21-1 with TRBJ2-4; whether TRBD2, the table's D call, matches the DNA was not checked. TRBV21-1 is a listed pseudogene. The material sequenced was naive CD4+ T cells from blood. The CDR3 nucleotides read TGTGCCAGCCGCACTAGCGGGAAGACCAAAAACATTCAGTACTTC. Residues: CASRTSGKTKNIQYF.